This entry is about one TCR beta chain. This record comes from a study of blood T cell repertoires in COVID-19. Across the whole study: The samples span acute and convalescent COVID-19 from the United States, Italy and Spain. Sources were T cells, B-cell-depleted T cells, or PBMCs; the material itself was cDNA or gDNA.

Trimming at V came to 5 bases and at J to 1 base, leaving 14 bases not matched to a gene. This CDR3 is 18 amino acids long. Germline CDR1 is SGDLS and CDR2 is YYNGEE. In the original analysis: Estimated nucleated cell counts came from reference gene primer amplification. Only in-frame clones appear in the TCRdb table, and some are missing; sequencing was by immunoSEQ multiplex PCR. Clonal size and the V and J genes are those of that table, whereas D and trimming came from the DNA. The table shows 130,000 or so clones, with over 60% occurring only once. This clonotype was obtained from a human donor in a cohort sampled during active COVID-19. The sequenced material came from peripheral blood. The chain joins TRBV9 to TRBJ2-3; 9 bases are a match to TRBD2. The CDR3 DNA reads as TGTGCCAGCAGTGCCAGAAAGCGGGGGGCGTATCGCACAGATACGCAGTATTTT. This codes for CASSARKRGAYRTDTQYF.